The clone carrying this TCR beta chain was found a few times. Its antigen remains unidentified. CDR3 length equals 16 residues. Trimming took off 0 bases at V and 0 bases at J, with 11 bases between the two ends. Germline V gene sequence: CDR1 SGHNT, CDR2 YYREEE (reference sequence). Unique molecular identifiers were built into the TCRbeta library. TCRdb passed the PCR reads through MiXCR, listing each CDR3 protein once. The sample records about 510,000 distinct CDR3 sequences, roughly 10% being singletons. The sample comes from a study of T-cell reconstitution after alpha-beta-depleted transplantation in children. Study-level findings and limits: In some patients, recipient T cells and intrathymic progenitors surviving conditioning explained high day-60 diversity. Roughly two months post-transplant, alpha-beta T cells reportedly originated from several hundred graft clones that had expanded. The authors attributed T-cell counts and diversity one year after transplant mostly to newly produced T cells.

The genes are TRBV5-4 and TRBJ2-3; unclear D gene. This specimen was PBMCs, mostly from graft donor cells, taken 180 days after TCRalphabeta/CD19-depleted stem cell transplant. The sequence derives from a female patient younger than 10 who had a stem cell transplant for aplastic anemia, so the T cells may come from the graft donor. Here the CDR3 reads CASSLAGRSSTDTQYF. CDR3 DNA: TGTGCCAGCAGCTTGGCCGGGCGGTCTAGCACAGATACGCAGTATTTT.